This T cell receptor (beta chain) stems from a study of blood T cell repertoires in COVID-19. The repertoire was sequenced with immunoSEQ multiplex PCR; TCRdb's copy has only in-frame clones and lacks some. The profile shows 250,000 to 350,000 clones, around nine tenths of them singletons. With 4 bases removed from V and 5 bases from J, the gap between germline ends came to 15 bases. Germline loops: CDR1 SGHRS, CDR2 YFSETQ. The CDR3 has 14 residues. This TCR was sampled from a woman aged 25 to 45 with COVID-19, enrolled during active disease. V usage is TRBV5-1 and J usage is TRBJ2-5, with D possibly TRBD1 on 6 matching bases. Sequencing input: peripheral blood. CDR3 protein: CASSIDRTVETQYF. The CDR3 nucleotides are TGCGCCAGCAGCATTGACAGGACGGTCGAGACCCAGTACTTC.